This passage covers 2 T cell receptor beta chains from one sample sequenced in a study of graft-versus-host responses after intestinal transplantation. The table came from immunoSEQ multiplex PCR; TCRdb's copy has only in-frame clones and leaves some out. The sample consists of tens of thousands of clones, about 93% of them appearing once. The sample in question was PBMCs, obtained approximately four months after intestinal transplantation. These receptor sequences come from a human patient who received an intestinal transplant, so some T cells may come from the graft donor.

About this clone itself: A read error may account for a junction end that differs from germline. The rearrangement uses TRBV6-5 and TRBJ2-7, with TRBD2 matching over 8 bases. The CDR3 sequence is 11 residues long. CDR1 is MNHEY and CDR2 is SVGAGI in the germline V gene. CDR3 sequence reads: CASSSSGTSDF. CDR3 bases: TGTGCCAGCAGCTCGTCCGGGACTAGTGACTTC.

The CDR3 sequence: CASSHYPLNTEAFF. The CDR3 DNA is TGCGCCAGCAGCCATTATCCTTTGAACACTGAAGCTTTCTTT. The chain has TRBV4-1 and TRBJ1-1, with unresolved D. The germline V gene encodes CDR1 MGHRA and CDR2 YSYEKL. V was cut by 3 bases and J by 0 bases, with 8 bases left in between. This CDR3 has 14 amino acids.